Sequencing of this T cell receptor beta chain was carried out in a study of Ad26.COV2.S vaccination and SARS-CoV-2 variants. Study-level results: Placebo recipients showed lower spike-specific TCR breadth than vaccinees.

As regards this clone: Its antigen is undetermined.

TCRdb's copy holds only in-frame clones and misses some; the assay was immunoSEQ multiplex PCR. The sample records hundreds of thousands of clones, 70% to 90% being singletons. The CDR3 loop spans 15 amino acids. Germline V gene lookup returns CDR1 SGHTA and CDR2 FQGNSA. V was shortened by 4 bases and J by 6 bases, with 18 bases between the two germline ends. Treatment here: some 20 received Ad26.COV2.S at low or high dose, single or two shots; 5 received placebo; per-sample allocation not given. It was on day 63 after the first vaccine or placebo injection that samples were taken. Vaccination employed an Ad26 vector expressing the Wuhan-strain SARS-CoV-2 spike.

The V and J genes are TRBV7-2 and TRBJ1-2, with D maybe TRBD1 (6 bases). Source: peripheral blood, taken in a trial of Ad26.COV2.S vaccine versus placebo. The origin of this receptor is a person between 18 and 60 years old who received the Ad26.COV2.S COVID-19 vaccine or a placebo. The CDR3 loop is CASSSQFRGYDGYTF. In nucleotides, the CDR3 is TGTGCCAGCAGCTCTCAGTTCAGGGGATATGATGGCTACACCTTC.